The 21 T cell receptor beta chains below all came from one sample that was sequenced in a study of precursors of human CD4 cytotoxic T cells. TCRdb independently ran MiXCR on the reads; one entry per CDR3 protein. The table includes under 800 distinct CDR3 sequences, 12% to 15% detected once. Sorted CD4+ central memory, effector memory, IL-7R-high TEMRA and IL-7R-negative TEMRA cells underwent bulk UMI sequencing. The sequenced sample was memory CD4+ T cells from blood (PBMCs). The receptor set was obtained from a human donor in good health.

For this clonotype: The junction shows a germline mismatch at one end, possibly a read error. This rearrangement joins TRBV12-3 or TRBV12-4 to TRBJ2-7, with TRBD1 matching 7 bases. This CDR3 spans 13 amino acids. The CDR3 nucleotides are TGTGCCAGCGGATTACAGGGGCCCTACGAGCGGTACTTC. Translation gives CASGLQGPYERYF.

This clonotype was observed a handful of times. The CDR3 DNA is TGTGCCAGCAGGGGGGGACAGGTCGGAGGTTGGTCCTACGAGCAGTACTTC. Residues: CASRGGQVGGWSYEQYF. V gene TRBV6-1 combines with J gene TRBJ2-7, with 8 bases identical to TRBD1. CDR3 length: 17 residues. V dropped 6 bases and J dropped 1; count of bases not matched to a gene: 14. Germline V gene lookup returns CDR1 MNHNS and CDR2 SASEGT.

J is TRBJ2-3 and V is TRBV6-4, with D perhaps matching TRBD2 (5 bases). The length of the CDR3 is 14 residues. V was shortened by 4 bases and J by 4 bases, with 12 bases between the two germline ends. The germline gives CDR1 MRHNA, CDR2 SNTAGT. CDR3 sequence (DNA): TGTGCCAGCAGTGTTGGGTCGGGATCAGATACGCAGTATTTT. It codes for CASSVGSGSDTQYF.

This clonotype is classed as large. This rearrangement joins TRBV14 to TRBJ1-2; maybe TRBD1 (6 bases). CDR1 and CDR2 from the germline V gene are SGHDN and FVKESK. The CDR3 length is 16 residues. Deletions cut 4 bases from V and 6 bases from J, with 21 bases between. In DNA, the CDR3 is TGTGCCAGCAGCCTTCACCCCAGGGCCAGGGGCGATGGCTACACCTTC. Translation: CASSLHPRARGDGYTF.

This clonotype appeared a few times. CDR3 protein: CASSSARYGYTF. The CDR3 nucleotides read TGCGCCAGCAGCTCCGCCCGCTATGGCTACACCTTC. The V gene is TRBV5-1, the J gene TRBJ1-2; no clear D gene. The CDR3 consists of 12 residues. V was clipped by 3 bases and J by 4 bases, with 7 bases between them. From germline, CDR1 is SGHRS and CDR2 YFSETQ.

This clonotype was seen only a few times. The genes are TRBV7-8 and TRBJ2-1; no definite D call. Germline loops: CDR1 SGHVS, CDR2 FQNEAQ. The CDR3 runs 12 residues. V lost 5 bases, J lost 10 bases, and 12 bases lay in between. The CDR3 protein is CASSPRPREQFF. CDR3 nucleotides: TGTGCCAGCAGCCCCCGCCCCAGGGAGCAGTTCTTC.

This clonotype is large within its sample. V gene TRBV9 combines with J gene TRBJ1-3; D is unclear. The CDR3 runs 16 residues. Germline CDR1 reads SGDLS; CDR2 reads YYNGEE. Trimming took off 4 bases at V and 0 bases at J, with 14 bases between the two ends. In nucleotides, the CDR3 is TGTGCCAGCAGCACCGAGGACCGAGGCTCTGGAAACACCATATATTTT. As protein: CASSTEDRGSGNTIYF.

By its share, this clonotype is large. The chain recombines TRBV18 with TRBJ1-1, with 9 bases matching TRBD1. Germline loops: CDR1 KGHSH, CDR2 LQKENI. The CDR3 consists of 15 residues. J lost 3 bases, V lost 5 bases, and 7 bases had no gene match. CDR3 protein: CASSSQQGAYTEAFF. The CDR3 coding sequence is TGTGCCAGCTCATCACAACAGGGGGCGTACACTGAAGCTTTCTTT. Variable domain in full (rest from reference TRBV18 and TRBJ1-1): NAGVMQNPRHLVRRRGQEARLRCSPMKGHSHVYWYRQLPEEGLKFMVYLQKENIIDESGMPKERFSAEFPKEGPSILRIQQVVRGDSAAYFCASSSQQGAYTEAFFGQGTRLTVV.

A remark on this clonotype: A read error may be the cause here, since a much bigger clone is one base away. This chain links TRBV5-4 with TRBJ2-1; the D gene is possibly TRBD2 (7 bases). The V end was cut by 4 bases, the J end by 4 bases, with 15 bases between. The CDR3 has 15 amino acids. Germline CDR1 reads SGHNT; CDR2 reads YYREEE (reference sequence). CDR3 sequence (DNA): TGTGCCAGCAGCCCCCTGGGGGGGCAATACAATGAGCAGTTCTTC. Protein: CASSPLGGQYNEQFF. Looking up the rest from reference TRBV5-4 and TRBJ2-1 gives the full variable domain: ETGVTQSPTHLIKTRGQQVTLRCSSQSGHNTVSWYQQALGQGPQFIFQYYREEENGRGNFPPRFSGLQFPNYSSELNVNALELDDSALYLCASSPLGGQYNEQFFGPGTRLTVL.

CDR3 loop: CASSSLGGGPKDTQYF. CDR3 nucleotides: TGTGCCAGCAGTTCCCTAGGGGGCGGCCCGAAAGATACGCAGTATTTT. This chain links TRBV12-3 or TRBV12-4 with TRBJ2-3; 7 bases align to TRBD1. Trimming took 4 bases from V and 5 from J; bases not matched to a gene: 12. This CDR3 is 16 amino acids long.

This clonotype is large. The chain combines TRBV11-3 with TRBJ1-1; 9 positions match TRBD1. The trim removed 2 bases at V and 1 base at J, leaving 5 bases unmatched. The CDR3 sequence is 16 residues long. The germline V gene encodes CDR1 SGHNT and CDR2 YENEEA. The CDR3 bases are TGTGCCAGCAGCTTATCCTGGGACAGGGAGAACACTGAAGCTTTCTTT. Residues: CASSLSWDRENTEAFF.

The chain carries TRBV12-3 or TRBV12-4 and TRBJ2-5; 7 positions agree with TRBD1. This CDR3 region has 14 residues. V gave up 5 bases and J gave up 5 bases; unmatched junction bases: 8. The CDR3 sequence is CASSPDRDRETQYF. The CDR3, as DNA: TGTGCCAGCAGTCCCGACAGGGATCGGGAGACCCAGTACTTC.

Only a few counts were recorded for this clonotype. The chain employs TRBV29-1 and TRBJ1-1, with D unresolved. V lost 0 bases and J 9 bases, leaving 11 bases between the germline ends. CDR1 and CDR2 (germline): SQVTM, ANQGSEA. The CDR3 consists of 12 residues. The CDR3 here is CSVEEIPGKAFF. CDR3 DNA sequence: TGCAGCGTTGAAGAAATTCCGGGAAAAGCTTTCTTT.

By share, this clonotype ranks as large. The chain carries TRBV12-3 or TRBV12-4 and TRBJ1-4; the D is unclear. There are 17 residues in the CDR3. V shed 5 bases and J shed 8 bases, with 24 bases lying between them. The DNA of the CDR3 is TGTGCCAGCAGTCCGCCTCTCTTTGAACACTCGAGAGAAAAACTGTTTTTT. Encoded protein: CASSPPLFEHSREKLFF.

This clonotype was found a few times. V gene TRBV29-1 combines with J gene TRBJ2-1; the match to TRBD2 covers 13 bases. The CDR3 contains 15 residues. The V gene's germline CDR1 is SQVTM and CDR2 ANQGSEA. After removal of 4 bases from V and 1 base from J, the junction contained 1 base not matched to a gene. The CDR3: CSVGTSGSSYNEQFF. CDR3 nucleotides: TGCAGCGTTGGGACTAGCGGGAGTTCCTACAATGAGCAGTTCTTC.

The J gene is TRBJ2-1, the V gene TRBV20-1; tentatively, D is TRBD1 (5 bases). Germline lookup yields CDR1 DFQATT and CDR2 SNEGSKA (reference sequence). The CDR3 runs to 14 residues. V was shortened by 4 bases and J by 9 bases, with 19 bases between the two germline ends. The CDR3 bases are TGCAGTGCTACCCTACTTAGAGCAGGGTTTGAGCAGTTCTTC. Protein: CSATLLRAGFEQFF.

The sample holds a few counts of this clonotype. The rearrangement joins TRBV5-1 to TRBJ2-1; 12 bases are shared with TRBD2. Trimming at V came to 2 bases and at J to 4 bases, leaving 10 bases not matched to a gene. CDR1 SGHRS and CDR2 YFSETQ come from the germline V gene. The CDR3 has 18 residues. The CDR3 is CASSFLPPGTSGYNEQFF. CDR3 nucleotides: TGCGCCAGCAGCTTTCTCCCTCCCGGGACTAGCGGGTACAATGAGCAGTTCTTC.

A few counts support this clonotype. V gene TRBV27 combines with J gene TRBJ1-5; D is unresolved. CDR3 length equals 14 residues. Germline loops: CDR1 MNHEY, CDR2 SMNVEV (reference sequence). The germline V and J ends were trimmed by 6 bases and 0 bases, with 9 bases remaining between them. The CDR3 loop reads CASRDLYSNQPQHF. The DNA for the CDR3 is TGTGCCAGCAGGGATCTTTATAGCAATCAGCCCCAGCATTTT.

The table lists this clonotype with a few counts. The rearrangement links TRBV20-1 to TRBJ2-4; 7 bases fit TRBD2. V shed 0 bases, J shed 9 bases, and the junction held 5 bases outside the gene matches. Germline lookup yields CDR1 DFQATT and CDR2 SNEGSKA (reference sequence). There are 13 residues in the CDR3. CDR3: CSARDSGGSIQYF. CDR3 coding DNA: TGCAGTGCTAGAGATTCGGGAGGAAGCATTCAGTACTTC.

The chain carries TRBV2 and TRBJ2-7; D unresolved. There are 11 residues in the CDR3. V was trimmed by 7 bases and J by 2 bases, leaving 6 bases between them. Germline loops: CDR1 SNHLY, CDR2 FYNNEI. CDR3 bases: TGTGCCAGCACCGCCGCCTACGAGCAGTACTTC. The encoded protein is CASTAAYEQYF.

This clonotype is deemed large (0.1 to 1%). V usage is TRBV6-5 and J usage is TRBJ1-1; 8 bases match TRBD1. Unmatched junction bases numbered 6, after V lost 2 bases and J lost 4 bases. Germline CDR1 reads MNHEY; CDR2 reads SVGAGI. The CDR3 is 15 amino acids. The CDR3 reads CASSYIPGGLTEAFF. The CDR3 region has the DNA TGTGCCAGCAGTTACATTCCAGGGGGCCTCACTGAAGCTTTCTTT.